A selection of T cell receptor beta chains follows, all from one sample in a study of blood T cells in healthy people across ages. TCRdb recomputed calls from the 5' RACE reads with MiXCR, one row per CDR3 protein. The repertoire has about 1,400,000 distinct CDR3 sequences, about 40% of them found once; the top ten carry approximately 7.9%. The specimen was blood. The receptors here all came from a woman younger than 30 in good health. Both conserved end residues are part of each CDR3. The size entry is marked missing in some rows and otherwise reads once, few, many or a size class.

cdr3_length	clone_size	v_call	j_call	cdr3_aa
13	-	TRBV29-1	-	CSVVGQIQETQFF
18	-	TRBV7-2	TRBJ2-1	CASSLARLAGASYNEQFF
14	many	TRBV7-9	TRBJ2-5	CASSLGQGRWEQYF
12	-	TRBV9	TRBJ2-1	CVSSVGGRGLFF
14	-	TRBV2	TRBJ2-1	CASTRDSRHDEQFF
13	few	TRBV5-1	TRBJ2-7	CASSLATVYEQYF
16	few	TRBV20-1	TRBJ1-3	CSARDHRVNPGNTIYF
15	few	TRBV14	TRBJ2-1	CASPGLAGVVNEQFF
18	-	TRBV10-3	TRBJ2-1	CAISEPPGFAVAVNEQFF
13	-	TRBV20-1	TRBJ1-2	CSARKSGPEGYTF
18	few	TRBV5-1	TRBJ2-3	CASSLGLAGSTSTDTQYF
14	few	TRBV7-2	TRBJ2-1	CASSLGRELNEQFF
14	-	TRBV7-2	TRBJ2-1	CASSFAGPYNEQFF
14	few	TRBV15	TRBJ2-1	CATSSGTDYNEQFF
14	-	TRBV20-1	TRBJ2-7	CSAGTSGSTYEQYF
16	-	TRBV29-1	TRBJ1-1	CSVQQGYFISNAEAFF
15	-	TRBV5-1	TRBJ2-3	CASTVAGASTDTQYF
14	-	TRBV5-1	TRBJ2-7	CASTKTSGSYEQYF
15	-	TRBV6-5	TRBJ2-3	CASSALGSEADTQYF
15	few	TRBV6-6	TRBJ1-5	CASSYGRPSNQPQHF
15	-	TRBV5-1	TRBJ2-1	CASSDTSGGDNEQFF
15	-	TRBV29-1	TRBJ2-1	CSVPRGGQGDSLGFF
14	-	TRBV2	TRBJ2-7	CACQVVGTSYEQYF
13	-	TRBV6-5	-	CASKGSVYNEQYF
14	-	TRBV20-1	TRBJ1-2	CSASMGQGRNGYTF
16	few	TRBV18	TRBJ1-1	CASSPPERRMNTEAFF
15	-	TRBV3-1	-	CASSQRQGISYEQYF
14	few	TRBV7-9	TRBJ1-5	CASSLKGQGQPQHF
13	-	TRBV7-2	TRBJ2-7	CASIDLREYEQYF
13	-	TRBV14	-	CASSQVYTDEQYF
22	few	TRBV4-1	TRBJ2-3	CASSQDPLVERKFNFGTDTQYF
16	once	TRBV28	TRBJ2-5	CASSLLGGTGEETQYF
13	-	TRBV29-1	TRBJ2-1	CSAGLGGYNEQFF
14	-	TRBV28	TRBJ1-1	CASSFLDGSAEAFF
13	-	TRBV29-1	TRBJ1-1	CSVAGAGDTEAFF
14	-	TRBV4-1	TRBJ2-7	CASSQDYSLFEQYF
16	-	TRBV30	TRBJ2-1	CAWSRPGRGTYNEQFF
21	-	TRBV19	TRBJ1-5	CASSQTLSQPGQIFSNQPQHF
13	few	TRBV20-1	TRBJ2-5	CSTRQGLQETQYF
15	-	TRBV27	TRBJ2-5	CASSLSIGGLETQYF
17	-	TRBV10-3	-	CAISVQGSGQGHYEQYF
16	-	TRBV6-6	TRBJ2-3	CASSRPELAGGDTQYF
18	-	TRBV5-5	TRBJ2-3	CASSLAILAETSTDTQYF
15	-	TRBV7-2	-	CASSSGLAAGGEQYF
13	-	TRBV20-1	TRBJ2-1	CSAGRAGGTEQFF
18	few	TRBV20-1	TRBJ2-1	CSARPPGRLAGVGNEQFF
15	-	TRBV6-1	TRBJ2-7	CASSEDTVGPYEQYF
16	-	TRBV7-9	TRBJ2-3	CASSLVGLDFTDTQYF
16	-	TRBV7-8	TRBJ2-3	CASRRQSVTGTDTQYF
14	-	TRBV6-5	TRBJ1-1	CASRPTSGTAEAFF
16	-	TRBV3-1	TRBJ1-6	CASSQEVTAYNSPLHF
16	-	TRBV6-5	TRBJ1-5	CASSYSPPGVNQPRHF
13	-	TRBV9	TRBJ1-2	CASSGYLNYGYTF
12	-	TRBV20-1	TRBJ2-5	CSALDREETQYF
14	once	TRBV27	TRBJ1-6	CASSSTWLNSPLHF
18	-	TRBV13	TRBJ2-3	CASSSRKSLAGDTDTQYF
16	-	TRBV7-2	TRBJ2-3	CASSLLAGGPGDTQYF